In its sample, the clone carrying this T cell receptor beta chain was seen a few times. Its specificity is unknown. The data originate from a study of CD8 T cells in ankylosing spondylitis. Findings and limits, study-wide: The study looked at matched synovial fluid samples from ankylosing spondylitis patients. Disease-linked clones were reported to be significantly enriched there. Seven to nine highly homologous variants formed a TCR beta motif that appeared characteristic of ankylosing spondylitis blood. Reactive arthritis synovial fluid and blood previously showed some of these motif variants. Relatively rare in peripheral blood, disease-linked clones were also CD8+.

V gave up 7 bases and J gave up 4 bases; unmatched junction bases: 13. The CDR3 has 16 amino acids. Construction of TCR beta libraries was performed using quantitative 5'-RACE with molecular barcodes. TCRdb independently ran MiXCR on the 5' RACE reads; one entry per CDR3 protein. In the table there are under 450,000 distinct CDR3 sequences, roughly 18% of which are singletons. V gene TRBV12-3 or TRBV12-4 combines with J gene TRBJ1-3, with 7 bases identical to TRBD1. The sample consisted of blood, either unsorted or a sorted T cell fraction (not recorded which). The clonotype comes from a male donor with ankylosing spondylitis. The CDR3 region is CASIITRGGGGNTIYF. The CDR3 DNA reads as TGTGCCAGCATTATAACTCGAGGGGGCGGAGGAAACACCATATATTTT.